This TCR beta chain emerged from a study of cytomegalovirus exposure and HLA in healthy donors. Study-wide results and limits: Earlier findings revealed that most TCR beta V segments proved productive either about 87% or about 30% of the time. An analysis was carried out at a later point. It showed that HLA-associated TCR beta chains were more clonally expanded than equally common non-associated chains.

Both 60 Vbeta primers and 13 Jbeta primers went into the PCR. Profiled with immunoSEQ multiplex PCR; TCRdb holds only in-frame clones, not every one. The sample has 50,000 to 80,000 clones, 77% seen once. Note on this clone: Its antigen is undetermined.

The sequenced sample was PBMCs. The sequence was obtained from a male donor in good health and CMV-seropositive.

The CDR3 nucleotides are TGTGCCAGCAGCTTTTATGAAAGGGATGGGGCGAACTATGGCTACACCTTC. Translation gives CASSFYERDGANYGYTF. The rearrangement joins TRBV7-3 to TRBJ1-2; perhaps TRBD1 as D (5 bases). CDR1 SGHTA and CDR2 FQGTGA come from the germline V gene. The CDR3 runs to 17 residues. Trimming took 3 bases from V and 2 from J, leaving 19 bases between them.